These 5 T cell receptor beta chains were sequenced from one sample in a study of blood T cell repertoires in COVID-19. Using immunoSEQ multiplex PCR, the repertoire was profiled, and TCRdb retains in-frame clones only, with some absent. The sample holds roughly 360,000 clones, roughly 90% seen once. The sample was PBMCs or T cells enriched from blood (not recorded which). These receptors were obtained from a young woman with acute COVID-19.

The genes are TRBV18 and TRBJ1-3, with D unresolved. The CDR3 has 17 residues. CDR1 and CDR2 (germline): KGHSH, LQKENI. Deletions cut 1 base from V and 4 bases from J, with 17 bases between. The CDR3 sequence is CASSPLRDPTSGNTIYF. DNA of the CDR3: TGTGCCAGCTCACCACTTCGGGATCCGACGTCGGGAAACACCATATATTTT.

This chain connects TRBV5-1 to TRBJ1-5; the match to TRBD1 covers 8 bases. Trimming cost V 1 base and J 6 bases; bases outside gene matches: 6. There are 15 residues in the CDR3. Looked up from germline, CDR1 is SGHRS and CDR2 is YFSETQ. CDR3 residues: CASSLTTGEPQPQHF. The CDR3 nucleotides are TGCGCCAGCAGCTTGACGACAGGGGAGCCTCAGCCCCAGCATTTT. The full variable domain, rest sourced from reference TRBV5-1 and TRBJ1-5, is KAGVTQTPRYLIKTRGQQVTLSCSPISGHRSVSWYQQTPGQGLQFLFEYFSETQRNKGNFPGRFSGRQFSNSRSEMNVSTLELGDSALYLCASSLTTGEPQPQHFGDGTRLSIL.

The chain links TRBV12-5 to TRBJ2-2; 11 bases are shared with TRBD2. There are 16 residues in the CDR3. Germline V gene sequence: CDR1 LGHNT, CDR2 FRNRAP. V was clipped by 6 bases and J by 4 bases; unmatched bases: 7. CDR3 DNA: TGTGCTAGTGGCCGCCCTAGCGGGGGGCCCACCGGGGAGCTGTTTTTT. Its translation is CASGRPSGGPTGELFF.

This clone was seen a handful of times. The V call is TRBV28, the J call TRBJ2-7; TRBD1 aligns across 9 bases. Germline values: CDR1 MDHEN, CDR2 SYDVKM. The CDR3 is made up of 15 amino acids. V dropped 2 bases and J dropped 2; count of bases not matched to a gene: 4. In nucleotides, the CDR3 is TGTGCCAGCAGTTTAGGGGACAGGGTCGCCTACGAGCAGTACTTC. It translates to CASSLGDRVAYEQYF.

J is TRBJ2-1 and V is TRBV21-1; TRBD1, as called in the table, went unchecked against the DNA. TRBV21-1 is a pseudogene segment. The CDR3 is 16 residues long. CDR3 region: CASSSTNGQKYNEQFF. As DNA, the CDR3 is TGTGCCAGCAGCTCCACAAATGGGCAAAAGTACAATGAGCAGTTCTTC.